This T cell receptor beta chain was retrieved from a study of blood T cell repertoires in COVID-19. Study details: In each case, the material was cDNA or gDNA derived from T cells, B-cell-depleted T cells, or PBMCs.

Authors' data handling: Amplified reference gene primers provided the basis for estimating nucleated cell counts. This table comes from immunoSEQ multiplex PCR, and its TCRdb copy is limited to in-frame clones, with some not included. V, J and clone size are taken as reported in that table, and D and trimming were inferred from the DNA itself. The data hold around 190,000 clones, with approximately 87% observed a single time. The germline V gene has CDR1 LGHDT and CDR2 YNNKEL (reference sequence). The V gene lost 1 base and the J gene lost 5 bases, with 19 bases spanning the gap. This CDR3 contains 17 residues.

Material for sequencing was peripheral blood. The chain has TRBV3-1 (or the pseudogene TRBV3-2) and TRBJ2-3; TRBD1 is a possible D gene (7 bases). This receptor was obtained from a man in his 70s with active or convalescent COVID-19. CDR3 protein: CASSQGRDSQYVDTQYF. The CDR3 DNA is TGTGCCAGCAGCCAAGGGAGGGACAGTCAATATGTAGATACGCAGTATTTT.